This is a list of T cell receptor beta chains from one sample in a study of blood T cell repertoires in COVID-19. Profiled with immunoSEQ multiplex PCR; TCRdb holds only in-frame clones, not every one. The sample records 150,000 to 180,000 clones, approximately 80% being singletons. Source material: peripheral blood. Receptor source: a woman aged 55 to 70 with acute or convalescent COVID-19. Both conserved end residues are part of each CDR3. D genes are given only for firm matches. The size of a clone is reported for some rows only, either as once, few or many, or as a class for expanded clones.

J: TRBJ2-7; V: TRBV3-1/TRBV3-2; size: .; D: .; DNA: TGTGCCAGCAGCCAACCTCCGTACGAGCAGTACTTC; CDR3: CASSQPPYEQYF
J: TRBJ2-7; V: TRBV5-1; size: .; D: .; DNA: TGCGCCAGCAGCTCAGCCGGGACTGGACCCTACGAGCAGTACTTC; CDR3: CASSSAGTGPYEQYF
J: TRBJ2-2; V: TRBV7-3; size: once; D: TRBD2; DNA: TGTGCCAGCAGAGCGGGGGGCTCGAACACCGGGGAGCTGTTTTTT; CDR3: CASRAGGSNTGELFF
J: TRBJ1-6; V: TRBV5-6; size: .; D: .; DNA: TGTGCCAGCAGCCCCCCGGGGAGTACTAATTCACCCCTCCACTTT; CDR3: CASSPPGSTNSPLHF
J: TRBJ1-1; V: TRBV5-1; size: .; D: TRBD1; DNA: TGCGCCAGCAGCTTCAACAGGGGGAGGAACACTGAAGCTTTCTTT; CDR3: CASSFNRGRNTEAFF
J: TRBJ1-1; V: TRBV14; size: .; D: .; DNA: TGTGCCAGCAGCCGGACAACGGTTGAAGCTTTCTTT; CDR3: CASSRTTVEAFF
J: TRBJ2-5; V: TRBV5-1; size: .; D: .; DNA: TGCGCCAGCAGCCTCCCCCAAGAGACCCAGTACTTC; CDR3: CASSLPQETQYF
J: TRBJ1-1; V: TRBV30; size: .; D: .; DNA: TGTGCCTGGATTCAGGGCCCTGGGGACACTGAAGCTTTCTTT; CDR3: CAWIQGPGDTEAFF
J: TRBJ2-2; V: TRBV3-1/TRBV3-2; size: .; D: .; DNA: TGTGCCAGCAGCCGATTAGGCGGGCACGATGCGCGGACCGGGGAGCTGTTTTTT; CDR3: CASSRLGGHDARTGELFF
J: TRBJ1-4; V: TRBV7-2; size: .; D: TRBD1; DNA: TGTGCCAGCAGCTCATACAGGGGCACTAATGAAAAACTGTTTTTT; CDR3: CASSSYRGTNEKLFF
J: TRBJ1-6; V: TRBV7-8; size: .; D: .; DNA: TGTGCCAGCAGCCCCGTGGGGGGGCGGACACCCCTCCACTTT; CDR3: CASSPVGGRTPLHF
J: TRBJ1-3; V: TRBV7-9; size: .; D: .; DNA: TGTGCCAGCAGCGTAATATTACGGGCTGGAAACACCATATATTTT; CDR3: CASSVILRAGNTIYF
J: TRBJ1-1; V: TRBV5-1; size: once; D: TRBD1; DNA: TGCGCCAGCAGCGCGGACAGGGGGCAGGTAACTGAAGCTTTCTTT; CDR3: CASSADRGQVTEAFF
J: TRBJ1-2; V: TRBV19; size: once; D: .; DNA: TGTGCCAGTAGTCGGGGGGTCTATGGCTACACCTTC; CDR3: CASSRGVYGYTF
J: TRBJ1-5; V: TRBV9; size: .; D: .; DNA: TGTGCCAGCAGCCTGGGGGGGGGTCTGACTCAGCCCCAGCATTTT; CDR3: CASSLGGGLTQPQHF
J: TRBJ2-4; V: TRBV19; size: .; D: .; DNA: TGTGCCAGTAGTGCGCTACCCCTAGCCAAAAACATTCAGTACTTC; CDR3: CASSALPLAKNIQYF
J: TRBJ2-3; V: TRBV6-2/TRBV6-3; size: .; D: .; DNA: TGTGCCAGCAGTTACTCGAGTTCAGATACGCAGTATTTT; CDR3: CASSYSSSDTQYF
J: TRBJ1-1; V: TRBV19; size: .; D: TRBD1; DNA: TGTGCCAGTAGGTCACAGGGGGCATGGACTGAAGCTTTCTTT; CDR3: CASRSQGAWTEAFF
J: TRBJ1-1; V: TRBV5-1; size: .; D: .; DNA: TGCGCCAGCAGCTTGGTGCGGGGTGGGGAGGCTTTCTTT; CDR3: CASSLVRGGEAFF
J: TRBJ1-4; V: TRBV27; size: .; D: .; DNA: TGTGCCAGCAGTTTAGGAGGGGTCATAAATGAAAAACTGTTTTTT; CDR3: CASSLGGVINEKLFF
J: TRBJ2-6; V: TRBV2; size: .; D: .; DNA: TGTGCCAGCAGTCCCCGAGACTCCGGGGCCAACGTCCTGACTTTC; CDR3: CASSPRDSGANVLTF
J: TRBJ1-6; V: TRBV30; size: .; D: TRBD1; DNA: TGTGCCTGGGGACGGGGGAGGACAGGCGGATCACCCCTCCACTTT; CDR3: CAWGRGRTGGSPLHF
J: TRBJ1-6; V: TRBV7-8; size: few; D: .; DNA: TGTGCCAGCAGCTTAAATGGGGACACCCATTCACCCCTCCACTTT; CDR3: CASSLNGDTHSPLHF
J: TRBJ1-4; V: TRBV2; size: .; D: .; DNA: TGTGCCAGCAGCCGAGAGGGCTCTAATGAAAAACTGTTTTTT; CDR3: CASSREGSNEKLFF
J: TRBJ2-1; V: TRBV15; size: .; D: TRBD2; DNA: TGTGCCACCAGCACGAAAGGACAGAGGGGACTAGCGGGGGGTCGGAACAATGAGCAGTTCTTC; CDR3: CATSTKGQRGLAGGRNNEQFF
J: TRBJ1-4; V: TRBV6-2/TRBV6-3; size: .; D: TRBD1; DNA: TGTGCCAGCAGTTACTCTGGGACAGAAGATAATGAAAAACTGTTTTTT; CDR3: CASSYSGTEDNEKLFF
J: TRBJ1-1; V: TRBV6-1; size: .; D: .; DNA: TGTGCCAGCAGTGAAAAGCGGAAAACTGAAGCTTTCTTT; CDR3: CASSEKRKTEAFF
J: TRBJ2-3; V: TRBV6-5; size: .; D: TRBD2; DNA: TGTGCCAGCAGGAACCCGCGGGGGGGAGTGGATACGCAGTATTTT; CDR3: CASRNPRGGVDTQYF
J: TRBJ1-2; V: TRBV5-6; size: .; D: TRBD1; DNA: TGTGCCAGCCCAATACCTCCGGGACAGTCTAACTATGGCTACACCTTC; CDR3: CASPIPPGQSNYGYTF
J: TRBJ1-3; V: TRBV27; size: once; D: .; DNA: TGTGCCAGCAGTACACAGGGAGACTTTGTCTCTGGAAACACCATATATTTT; CDR3: CASSTQGDFVSGNTIYF
J: TRBJ2-3; V: TRBV4-1; size: once; D: TRBD2; DNA: TGCGCCAGCAGCAGGCATTCCGGGACTACCACAGATACGCAGTATTTT; CDR3: CASSRHSGTTTDTQYF
J: TRBJ1-3; V: TRBV28; size: .; D: .; DNA: TGTGCCAGCTCTGTAGGGGGAGCTCCCTCTGGAAACACCATATATTTT; CDR3: CASSVGGAPSGNTIYF
J: TRBJ1-6; V: TRBV4-2; size: .; D: .; DNA: TGTGCCAGCAGCCAAGATTTCCGGGGTTCACCCCTCCACTTT; CDR3: CASSQDFRGSPLHF
J: TRBJ1-2; V: TRBV27; size: .; D: TRBD1; DNA: TGTGCCAGCAGTCCATACTCGACAGGGGGCGCGGAAGGCTACACCTTC; CDR3: CASSPYSTGGAEGYTF
J: TRBJ1-6; V: TRBV28; size: .; D: TRBD1; DNA: TGTGCCAGCGGGACAGGGGTGTCACCCCTCCACTTT; CDR3: CASGTGVSPLHF
J: TRBJ2-7; V: TRBV7-8; size: .; D: TRBD2; DNA: TGTGCCAGCAGCTTACAGGGCGGGGGGACCTACGAGCAGTACTTC; CDR3: CASSLQGGGTYEQYF
J: TRBJ2-7; V: TRBV5-4; size: .; D: TRBD2; DNA: TGTGCCAGCAGCTTTAGCGGGGGGGCCTACGAGCAGTACTTC; CDR3: CASSFSGGAYEQYF
J: TRBJ1-5; V: TRBV15; size: .; D: .; DNA: TGTGCCACCAGCAGAGTGTTGGGGGGGCAGCCCCAGCATTTT; CDR3: CATSRVLGGQPQHF
J: TRBJ2-1; V: TRBV1; size: .; D: .; DNA: TGCACCAGCAGCCAGGCCGCCCCGGGACAGGGGAACAATGAGCAGTTCTTC; CDR3: CTSSQAAPGQGNNEQFF
J: TRBJ1-5; V: TRBV7-8; size: .; D: TRBD1; DNA: TGTGCCAGCAGCACCGGGACAGTTAATCAGCCCCAGCATTTT; CDR3: CASSTGTVNQPQHF
J: TRBJ1-1; V: TRBV7-9; size: .; D: .; DNA: TGTGCCAGCAGCACCAGGGTGGTCACTGAAGCTTTCTTT; CDR3: CASSTRVVTEAFF
J: TRBJ1-4; V: TRBV25-1; size: few; D: .; DNA: TGTGCCAGCAGTGATCCCGGGGAAAAACTGTTTTTT; CDR3: CASSDPGEKLFF
J: TRBJ1-2; V: TRBV5-8; size: .; D: TRBD1; DNA: TGTGCCAGCAGCACAACAGGGGTTGGCGGCTACACCTTC; CDR3: CASSTTGVGGYTF
J: TRBJ1-1; V: TRBV5-1; size: .; D: TRBD1; DNA: TGCGCCAGCAGCTCAGAGGACAGGGGGCTGGCTGAAGCTTTCTTT; CDR3: CASSSEDRGLAEAFF
J: TRBJ2-7; V: TRBV12-3/TRBV12-4; size: .; D: .; DNA: TGTGCCAGCAGTTCCCTCGGCTACGAGCAGTACTTC; CDR3: CASSSLGYEQYF
J: TRBJ1-1; V: TRBV28; size: .; D: TRBD1; DNA: TGTGCCAGCAATCAGGGGGGATTGAACACTGAAGCTTTCTTT; CDR3: CASNQGGLNTEAFF
J: TRBJ2-3; V: TRBV19; size: .; D: TRBD2; DNA: TGTGCCAGTAGTACCCTAGCGGGGGCTAACACAGATACGCAGTATTTT; CDR3: CASSTLAGANTDTQYF
J: TRBJ1-1; V: TRBV3-1/TRBV3-2; size: .; D: TRBD1; DNA: TGTGCCAGCAGCTGGGGACAGGGGGAGGCTCAAGCTTTCTTT; CDR3: CASSWGQGEAQAFF
J: TRBJ1-1; V: TRBV7-2; size: .; D: .; DNA: TGTGCCAGCAGCTTAGTCCTGCTAATGAACACTGAAGCTTTCTTT; CDR3: CASSLVLLMNTEAFF
J: TRBJ1-2; V: TRBV6-5; size: .; D: .; DNA: TGTGCCAGCACCTCGCGATCGGGGAGTTTTAGTGGCTACACCTTC; CDR3: CASTSRSGSFSGYTF
J: TRBJ1-1; V: TRBV7-9; size: .; D: TRBD1; DNA: TGTGCCAGCAGCTCCGACAGGGGTCGAACTGAAGCTTTCTTT; CDR3: CASSSDRGRTEAFF
J: TRBJ1-2; V: TRBV14; size: few; D: .; DNA: TGTGCCAGCAGCCAAGATCTAGGAAGGGGTAAAGGCTACACCTTC; CDR3: CASSQDLGRGKGYTF
J: TRBJ1-6; V: TRBV27; size: .; D: .; DNA: TGTGCCAGCAGTTTCGTGGAGTATAATTCACCCCTCCACTTT; CDR3: CASSFVEYNSPLHF
J: TRBJ1-5; V: TRBV28; size: .; D: TRBD1; DNA: TGTGCCAGCAGTCAGGGGGGTTCAAATCAGCCCCAGCATTTT; CDR3: CASSQGGSNQPQHF
J: TRBJ2-2; V: TRBV5-1; size: .; D: .; DNA: TGCGCCAGCAGCTTGGAGGGCAGGGCCGGGGAGCTGTTTTTT; CDR3: CASSLEGRAGELFF
J: TRBJ2-7; V: TRBV3-1/TRBV3-2; size: .; D: TRBD2; DNA: TGTGCCAGCAGCCTATACAGGTCCACGCGGGGGGGCTACGAGCAGTACTTC; CDR3: CASSLYRSTRGGYEQYF
J: TRBJ2-2; V: TRBV6-4; size: .; D: TRBD1; DNA: TGTGCCAGCAGTCGGGACAGGGGTAACACCGGGGAGCTGTTTTTT; CDR3: CASSRDRGNTGELFF
J: TRBJ1-4; V: TRBV6-5; size: .; D: .; DNA: TGTGCCAGCGGGGGCTCCGTTACTAATGAAAAACTGTTTTTT; CDR3: CASGGSVTNEKLFF
J: TRBJ1-1; V: TRBV4-1; size: .; D: TRBD1; DNA: TGCGCCAGCAGGGGGGACAGGGTAGTAGCTGAAGCTTTCTTT; CDR3: CASRGDRVVAEAFF
J: TRBJ2-2; V: TRBV6-5; size: .; D: TRBD2; DNA: TGTGCCAGCTCCCCCCAGGGACTAGCTGCTGGGGAGCTGTTTTTT; CDR3: CASSPQGLAAGELFF